The T cell receptor (beta chain) described here comes from a study of shared clonotypes between healthy human individuals. The table came from immunoSEQ multiplex PCR; TCRdb's copy has only in-frame clones and leaves some out. The sample carries roughly 2.1 million clones, about 92% recorded once. The CDR3 spans 13 residues. Germline-derived CDR1 and CDR2 are MGHDK and SYGVNS. Deletions cut 5 bases from V and 4 bases from J, with 9 bases between. The study's findings and limits: Despite large depth, rarefaction showed incomplete sorted-subset sequencing.

This clone was observed a handful of times. Its target is not known. The sample has other DNA sequences that encode this CDR3 too. Selected positively for CCR7 and CD45RO-negative, naive CD8 cells excluded terminally differentiated effector memory CD45RA+ cells. V and J are TRBV25-1 and TRBJ1-5; perhaps TRBD1 as D (5 bases). This sequence originates from a young man in good health. Some clones in this sample may be carry-over from other donors' samples. Specimen: naive CD8+ T cells from PBMCs. CDR3 sequence reads: CASSRGGNQPQHF. Written as DNA, the CDR3 is TGTGCCAGCAGTAGGGGCGGTAATCAGCCCCAGCATTTT.